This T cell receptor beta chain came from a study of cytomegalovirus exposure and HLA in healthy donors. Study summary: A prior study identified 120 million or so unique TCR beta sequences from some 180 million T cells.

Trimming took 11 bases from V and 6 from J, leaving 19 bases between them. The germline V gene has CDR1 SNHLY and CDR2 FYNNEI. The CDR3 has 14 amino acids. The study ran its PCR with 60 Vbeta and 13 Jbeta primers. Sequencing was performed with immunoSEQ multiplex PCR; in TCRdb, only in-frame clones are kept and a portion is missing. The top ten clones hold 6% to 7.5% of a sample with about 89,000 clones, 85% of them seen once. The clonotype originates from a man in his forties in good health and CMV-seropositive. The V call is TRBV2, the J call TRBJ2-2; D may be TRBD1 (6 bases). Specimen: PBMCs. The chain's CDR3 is CACQKEGGPGELFF. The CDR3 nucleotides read TGTGCCTGTCAGAAGGAAGGGGGTCCCGGGGAGCTGTTTTTT. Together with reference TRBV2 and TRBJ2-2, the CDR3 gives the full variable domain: EPEVTQTPSHQVTQMGQEVILRCVPISNHLYFYWYRQILGQKVEFLVSFYNNEISEKSEIFDDQFSVERPDGSNFTLKIRSTKLEDSAMYFCACQKEGGPGELFFGEGSRLTVL.